This T cell receptor beta chain was captured by sequencing in a study of shared clonotypes between healthy human individuals. Study context: There were three CD4 naive, three CD4 memory, two CD8 naive and one CD8 memory plates per donor. Overall study findings and caveats: Only blood samples were collected, and tissue repertoires likely differ.

Remarks on this clone: Its antigen is as yet unknown.

At the deep level, the assay was run. Per the authors' pipeline: ImmunoSEQ junction-only sequences lacked quality scores, so their filtering differed. Method: immunoSEQ multiplex PCR; TCRdb's copy keeps in-frame clones and lacks some. D and trimming come from the DNA, and the V and J calls and clone size come from that table. The sample gives 1.5 million to 2.5 million clones, about 95% of which show up once; more than 0.95% is in the top ten. CD45RO-negative cells were positively selected for CCR7, leaving out terminally differentiated effector memory CD45RA+ cells. CDR1 is LGHNA, CDR2 YSLEER, per germline. The length of the CDR3 is 14 residues. J gave up 9 bases and V 0 bases, and 3 bases lay outside the gene matches.

V gene TRBV4-3 combines with J gene TRBJ2-2, with TRBD1 identical over 8 bases. The receptor was isolated from a man aged 18 to 30 in good health. Sequenced material: naive CD8+ T cells sorted from blood. CDR3 residues: CASSQDAGGRELFF. In nucleotides, the CDR3 is TGCGCCAGCAGCCAAGATGCAGGGGGCAGGGAGCTGTTTTTT.